The sequence of this TCR beta chain was determined in a study of glioma-infiltrating T cells after dendritic cell vaccination. As for time point: after dendritic cell vaccination, including at tumor progression/relapse. TCRdb keeps only in-frame clones here, not all; method: immunoSEQ multiplex PCR. The sample has almost 90,000 clones, about four fifths seen once. The CDR3 totals 18 residues. The J segment lost 0 bases and the V segment lost 7 bases, leaving 16 bases of the junction unmatched. Per the germline V gene, CDR1 is SEHNR and CDR2 is FQNEAQ (reference sequence). V and J are TRBV7-9 and TRBJ2-7, with 9 bases identical to TRBD2. Source: blood, taken after dendritic cell vaccination. This sequence originates from a human donor with glioblastoma. CDR3 sequence reads: CASTSNIAGDALSYEQYF. In DNA, the CDR3 is TGTGCCAGCACCAGTAACATAGCGGGAGACGCTCTCTCCTACGAGCAGTACTTC.